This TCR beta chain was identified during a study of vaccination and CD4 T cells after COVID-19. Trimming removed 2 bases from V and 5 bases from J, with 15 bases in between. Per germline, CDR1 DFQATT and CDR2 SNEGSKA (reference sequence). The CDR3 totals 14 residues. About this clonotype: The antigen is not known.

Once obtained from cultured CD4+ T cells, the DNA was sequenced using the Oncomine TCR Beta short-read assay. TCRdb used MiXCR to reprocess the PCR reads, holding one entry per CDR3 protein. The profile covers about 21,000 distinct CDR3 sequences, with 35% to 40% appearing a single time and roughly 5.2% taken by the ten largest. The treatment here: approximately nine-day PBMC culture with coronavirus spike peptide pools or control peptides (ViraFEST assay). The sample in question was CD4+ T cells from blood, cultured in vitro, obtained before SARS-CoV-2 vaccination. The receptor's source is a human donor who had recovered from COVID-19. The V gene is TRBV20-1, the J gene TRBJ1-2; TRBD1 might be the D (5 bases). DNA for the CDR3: TGCAGTGCTAGAAAGACCGGGACGAGGTATGGCTACACCTTC. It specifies CSARKTGTRYGYTF.